This T cell receptor beta chain derives from a study of Graves' ophthalmopathy and Graves' hyperthyroidism. The study amplified TCR beta CDR3 regions using RNA transcripts. Second-round multiplex PCR came after a first-round RT-PCR that employed HTBI primers. MiXCR, run by TCRdb on the multiplex PCR reads, gives a single entry per CDR3 protein. In the table there are over a million distinct CDR3 sequences, roughly two fifths of which are singletons. This clonotype was seen at least ten times. Its antigen is as yet unknown. Ages of hyperthyroidism patients ran from 18 to 65, and their diagnoses were new, under 2 months' duration. Patients were excluded if they had other autoimmune diseases or uncontrolled infections, and likewise if pregnancy or lactation applied. The V gene lost 4 bases and the J gene lost 11 bases, with 14 bases spanning the gap. Germline CDR1 and CDR2: SGHAT and FQNNGV. The CDR3 sequence is 12 residues long.

Study findings and constraints: Most expanded clonotypes in thyroid above 0.001 frequency also showed up in blood.

Sequencing used peripheral blood or thyroid tissue (not recorded which). The chain has TRBV11-2 and TRBJ1-1, with no clear D. This receptor was identified in an adult man with Graves' hyperthyroidism. This CDR3 reads CASSSDGSGAFF. The CDR3 DNA reads TGTGCCAGCAGCTCCGACGGCAGCGGGGCTTTCTTT.